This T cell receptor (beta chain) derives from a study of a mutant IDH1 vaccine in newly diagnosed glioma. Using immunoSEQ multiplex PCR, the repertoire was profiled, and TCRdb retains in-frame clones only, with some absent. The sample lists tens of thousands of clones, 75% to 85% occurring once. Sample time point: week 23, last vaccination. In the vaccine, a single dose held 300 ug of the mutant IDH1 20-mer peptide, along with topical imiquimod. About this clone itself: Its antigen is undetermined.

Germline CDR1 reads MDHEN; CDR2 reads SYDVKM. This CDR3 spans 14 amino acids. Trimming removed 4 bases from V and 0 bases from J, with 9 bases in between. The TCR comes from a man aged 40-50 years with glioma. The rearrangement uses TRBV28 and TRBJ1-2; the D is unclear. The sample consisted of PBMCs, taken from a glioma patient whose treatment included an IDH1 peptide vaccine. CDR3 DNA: TGTGCCAGCAGTTCTCGACCGACTAACTATGGCTACACCTTC. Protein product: CASSSRPTNYGYTF.